The source of this T cell receptor (beta chain) is a study of molecular identifiers for immune sequencing clone quantification. TCRdb re-called the PCR reads with MiXCR, one entry per CDR3 protein. The sample contains roughly 630,000 distinct CDR3 sequences, about 25% of which appear only once. This clonotype appeared many times. The germline CDR1 and CDR2 sequences are MDHEN and SYDVKM. CDR3 length: 12 residues. Trimming shortened V by 6 bases and J by 7 bases, and 13 bases separated the two germline ends. The chain uses TRBV28 and TRBJ2-7; D may be TRBD2 (5 bases). This receptor was taken from a human donor in good health. Some libraries in this study had Jurkat cell RNA spiked in. Sequencing used naive CD8+ T cells from blood, with Jurkat cell RNA spiked in. Described subset: FACS-sorted CD8+CD4-CCR7+CD45RA+ naive T cells. For the CDR3, the DNA is TGTGCCAGCAGCACGACTCGCGGGGAGCAGTACTTC. It yields the protein CASSTTRGEQYF.